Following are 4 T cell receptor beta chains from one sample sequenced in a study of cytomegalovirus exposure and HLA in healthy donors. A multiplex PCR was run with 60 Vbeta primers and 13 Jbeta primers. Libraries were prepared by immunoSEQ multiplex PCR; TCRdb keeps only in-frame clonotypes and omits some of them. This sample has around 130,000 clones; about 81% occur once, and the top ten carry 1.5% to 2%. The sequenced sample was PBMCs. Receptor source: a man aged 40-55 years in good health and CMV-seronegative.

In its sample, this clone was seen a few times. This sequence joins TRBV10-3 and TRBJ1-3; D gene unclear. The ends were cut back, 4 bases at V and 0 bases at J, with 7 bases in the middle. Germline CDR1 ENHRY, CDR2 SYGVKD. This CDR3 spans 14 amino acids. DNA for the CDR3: TGTGCCATCAGTGGCCTTAGCTCTGGAAACACCATATATTTT. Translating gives CAISGLSSGNTIYF.

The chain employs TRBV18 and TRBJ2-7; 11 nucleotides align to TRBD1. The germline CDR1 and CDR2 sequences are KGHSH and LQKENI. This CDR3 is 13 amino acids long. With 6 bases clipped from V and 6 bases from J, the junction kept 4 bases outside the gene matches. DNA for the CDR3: TGTGCCAGCTCCCCGGGACAGGGGGGCGAGCAGTACTTC. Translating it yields CASSPGQGGEQYF.

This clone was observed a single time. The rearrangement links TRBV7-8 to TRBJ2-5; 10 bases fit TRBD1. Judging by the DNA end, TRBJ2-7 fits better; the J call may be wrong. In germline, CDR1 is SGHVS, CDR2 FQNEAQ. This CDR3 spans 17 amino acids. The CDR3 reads CASSFPRGTGEVYEQYF. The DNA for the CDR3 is TGTGCCAGCAGCTTCCCCCGGGGGACAGGGGAAGTTTACGAGCAGTACTTC.

The CDR3 DNA sequence: TGCGCCAGCAGCTTGGGAGGATATAATAATGAAAAACTGTTTTTT. Its translation: CASSLGGYNNEKLFF. The genes are TRBV5-1 and TRBJ1-4; no definite D call. The CDR3 spans 15 residues. Germline V gene sequence: CDR1 SGHRS, CDR2 YFSETQ. Trimming stripped 0 bases from V and 4 bases from J, with 10 bases between.